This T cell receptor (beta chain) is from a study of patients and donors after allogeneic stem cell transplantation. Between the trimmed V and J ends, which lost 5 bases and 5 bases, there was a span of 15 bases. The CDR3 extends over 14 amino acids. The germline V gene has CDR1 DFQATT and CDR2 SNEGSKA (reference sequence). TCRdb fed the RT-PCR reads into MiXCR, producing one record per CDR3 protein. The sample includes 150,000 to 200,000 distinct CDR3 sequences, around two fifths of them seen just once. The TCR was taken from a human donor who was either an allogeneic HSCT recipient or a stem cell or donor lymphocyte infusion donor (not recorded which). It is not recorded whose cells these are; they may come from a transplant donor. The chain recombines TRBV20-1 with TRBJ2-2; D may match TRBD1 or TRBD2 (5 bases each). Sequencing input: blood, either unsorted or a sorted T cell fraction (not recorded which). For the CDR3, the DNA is TGCAGTGCTCTAGATCCGGGGCCGACCGGGGAGCTGTTTTTT. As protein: CSALDPGPTGELFF.